A selection of T cell receptor beta chains follows, all from one sample in a study of Ad26.COV2.S vaccination and SARS-CoV-2 variants. Assay: immunoSEQ multiplex PCR; the TCRdb copy retains only in-frame clones and omits some. The sample includes hundreds of thousands of clones, around nine tenths seen only once; the top ten take around 10%. Here the sequenced sample was peripheral blood, taken in a trial of Ad26.COV2.S vaccine versus placebo. Receptors were obtained from a person between 18 and 65 years old who received the Ad26.COV2.S COVID-19 vaccine or a placebo. CDR3s include the opening cysteine and the closing phenylalanine or tryptophan. Each record gives: clone size, D gene, CDR3 length, J gene, V gene, CDR3 protein, CDR3 DNA. The D gene is left open where the match is weak. Expanded clones are given a class, and other clones once, few, many or no size at all.

clone size: once
D gene: .
CDR3 length: 15
J gene: TRBJ1-2
V gene: TRBV12-5
CDR3 protein: CASGTDRLGFYGYTF
CDR3 DNA: TGTGCTAGTGGAACCGACAGGCTAGGCTTCTATGGCTACACCTTC

clone size: .
D gene: .
CDR3 length: 13
J gene: TRBJ2-1
V gene: TRBV19
CDR3 protein: CASSSPEKEEQFF
CDR3 DNA: TGTGCCAGTAGTTCACCGGAGAAGGAGGAGCAGTTCTTC

clone size: .
D gene: .
CDR3 length: 16
J gene: TRBJ2-2
V gene: TRBV10-3
CDR3 protein: CAISESRQGNTGELFF
CDR3 DNA: TGTGCCATCAGTGAGTCGAGGCAGGGGAACACCGGGGAGCTGTTTTTT

clone size: .
D gene: .
CDR3 length: 16
J gene: TRBJ2-1
V gene: TRBV19
CDR3 protein: CASSIGGLGRVGLKFF
CDR3 DNA: TGTGCCAGTAGTATAGGCGGACTGGGCAGGGTGGGGTTGAAGTTCTTC

clone size: .
D gene: .
CDR3 length: 16
J gene: TRBJ2-1
V gene: TRBV6-5
CDR3 protein: CASSSPGTKHDNEQFF
CDR3 DNA: TGTGCCAGCAGTTCCCCCGGGACAAAGCATGACAATGAGCAGTTCTTC

clone size: .
D gene: .
CDR3 length: 11
J gene: TRBJ2-5
V gene: TRBV20-1
CDR3 protein: CSVGPQETQYF
CDR3 DNA: TGCAGTGTCGGTCCCCAAGAGACCCAGTACTTC

clone size: .
D gene: .
CDR3 length: 14
J gene: TRBJ1-1
V gene: TRBV5-4
CDR3 protein: CASSSDVSGTEAFF
CDR3 DNA: TGTGCCAGCAGCTCGGACGTCTCTGGGACTGAAGCTTTCTTT

clone size: .
D gene: .
CDR3 length: 13
J gene: TRBJ2-2
V gene: TRBV7-8
CDR3 protein: CASSWTVPGELFF
CDR3 DNA: TGTGCCAGCAGCTGGACAGTCCCCGGGGAGCTGTTTTTT

clone size: .
D gene: .
CDR3 length: 16
J gene: TRBJ1-2
V gene: TRBV4-3
CDR3 protein: CASSQEARGFNYGYTF
CDR3 DNA: TGCGCCAGCAGCCAAGAAGCCAGGGGATTCAACTATGGCTACACCTTC

clone size: .
D gene: .
CDR3 length: 13
J gene: TRBJ1-2
V gene: TRBV5-4
CDR3 protein: CASSLPGSYGYTF
CDR3 DNA: TGTGCCAGCAGCTTACCAGGGAGCTATGGCTACACCTTC

clone size: .
D gene: .
CDR3 length: 13
J gene: TRBJ2-1
V gene: TRBV5-1
CDR3 protein: CASSQLSGNEQFF
CDR3 DNA: TGCGCCAGCAGCCAACTCAGTGGGAATGAGCAGTTCTTC

clone size: .
D gene: TRBD1
CDR3 length: 14
J gene: TRBJ2-5
V gene: TRBV7-2
CDR3 protein: CASSFGTGRETQYF
CDR3 DNA: TGTGCCAGCAGCTTCGGGACAGGTCGGGAGACCCAGTACTTC

clone size: .
D gene: TRBD2
CDR3 length: 15
J gene: TRBJ2-3
V gene: TRBV28
CDR3 protein: CASSSRTSGRITQYF
CDR3 DNA: TGTGCCAGCAGTTCCCGGACTAGCGGGAGAATTACGCAGTATTTT

clone size: .
D gene: .
CDR3 length: 13
J gene: TRBJ1-2
V gene: TRBV20-1
CDR3 protein: CSASHVGGYGYTF
CDR3 DNA: TGCAGTGCTAGTCATGTGGGCGGCTATGGCTACACCTTC

clone size: .
D gene: .
CDR3 length: 17
J gene: TRBJ1-4
V gene: TRBV3-1/TRBV3-2
CDR3 protein: CASSLDPGVATNEKLFF
CDR3 DNA: TGTGCCAGCAGCCTTGATCCGGGGGTTGCAACTAATGAAAAACTGTTTTTT

clone size: .
D gene: TRBD2
CDR3 length: 17
J gene: TRBJ2-3
V gene: TRBV4-2
CDR3 protein: CASSQVLAGGQTDTQYF
CDR3 DNA: TGTGCCAGCAGCCAAGTTCTAGCGGGGGGGCAGACAGATACGCAGTATTTT

clone size: .
D gene: TRBD2
CDR3 length: 14
J gene: TRBJ2-7
V gene: TRBV6-1
CDR3 protein: CASSETSGRVEQYF
CDR3 DNA: TGTGCCAGCAGTGAGACTAGCGGGAGGGTCGAGCAGTACTTC

clone size: .
D gene: TRBD1
CDR3 length: 14
J gene: TRBJ2-7
V gene: TRBV7-2
CDR3 protein: CASSLATGGDEQYF
CDR3 DNA: TGTGCCAGCAGCTTAGCGACAGGGGGGGACGAGCAGTACTTC

clone size: .
D gene: TRBD1
CDR3 length: 17
J gene: TRBJ1-1
V gene: TRBV30
CDR3 protein: CAWSSGTPGQSNTEAFF
CDR3 DNA: TGTGCCTGGAGTTCTGGAACGCCGGGACAGTCGAACACTGAAGCTTTCTTT

clone size: .
D gene: .
CDR3 length: 13
J gene: TRBJ1-1
V gene: TRBV12-3/TRBV12-4
CDR3 protein: CASSQGLNTEAFF
CDR3 DNA: TGTGCCAGCAGCCAGGGTCTAAACACTGAAGCTTTCTTT

clone size: .
D gene: .
CDR3 length: 13
J gene: TRBJ2-7
V gene: TRBV7-2
CDR3 protein: CASSSRRSYEQYF
CDR3 DNA: TGTGCCAGCAGCTCCCGGCGGTCCTACGAGCAGTACTTC

clone size: .
D gene: .
CDR3 length: 13
J gene: TRBJ2-3
V gene: TRBV24-1
CDR3 protein: CATSSRLGGAQYF
CDR3 DNA: TGTGCCACCAGTTCCAGACTAGGAGGGGCGCAGTATTTT

clone size: .
D gene: TRBD2
CDR3 length: 15
J gene: TRBJ2-7
V gene: TRBV7-2
CDR3 protein: CASSPSILADYEQYF
CDR3 DNA: TGTGCCAGCAGCCCCTCAATTCTAGCGGACTACGAGCAGTACTTC

clone size: .
D gene: TRBD2
CDR3 length: 18
J gene: TRBJ2-3
V gene: TRBV7-2
CDR3 protein: CASSLGLAGTPGTDTQYF
CDR3 DNA: TGTGCCAGCAGCTTAGGACTAGCGGGGACTCCTGGCACAGATACGCAGTATTTT

clone size: few
D gene: TRBD1
CDR3 length: 16
J gene: TRBJ1-1
V gene: TRBV7-8
CDR3 protein: CASSLGFGTENTEAFF
CDR3 DNA: TGTGCCAGCAGCTTAGGATTTGGGACAGAGAACACTGAAGCTTTCTTT

clone size: once
D gene: .
CDR3 length: 14
J gene: TRBJ1-1
V gene: TRBV2
CDR3 protein: CASSGMGRNTEAFF
CDR3 DNA: TGTGCCAGCAGTGGAATGGGCCGGAACACTGAAGCTTTCTTT

clone size: .
D gene: TRBD1
CDR3 length: 15
J gene: TRBJ1-2
V gene: TRBV6-5
CDR3 protein: CASESWDSNTYGYTF
CDR3 DNA: TGTGCCAGCGAGTCCTGGGACAGCAATACCTATGGCTACACCTTC

clone size: .
D gene: .
CDR3 length: 14
J gene: TRBJ1-4
V gene: TRBV6-5
CDR3 protein: CASSKGQLNEKLFF
CDR3 DNA: TGTGCCAGCTCAAAAGGACAGCTTAATGAAAAACTGTTTTTT

clone size: few
D gene: .
CDR3 length: 14
J gene: TRBJ1-2
V gene: TRBV5-1
CDR3 protein: CASSPDGALYGYTF
CDR3 DNA: TGCGCCAGCAGCCCCGACGGGGCCCTCTATGGCTACACCTTC

clone size: .
D gene: .
CDR3 length: 13
J gene: TRBJ1-2
V gene: TRBV6-6
CDR3 protein: CASSSASSYGYTF
CDR3 DNA: TGTGCCAGCAGCTCCGCAAGTTCCTATGGCTACACCTTC

clone size: .
D gene: .
CDR3 length: 12
J gene: TRBJ1-4
V gene: TRBV28
CDR3 protein: CASSSQLEKLFF
CDR3 DNA: TGTGCCAGCAGTTCCCAATTGGAAAAACTGTTTTTT

clone size: .
D gene: TRBD1
CDR3 length: 13
J gene: TRBJ2-3
V gene: TRBV14
CDR3 protein: CASSPRGTDTQYF
CDR3 DNA: TGTGCCAGCAGCCCCAGGGGGACAGATACGCAGTATTTT

clone size: .
D gene: .
CDR3 length: 16
J gene: TRBJ1-1
V gene: TRBV4-3
CDR3 protein: CASSQDSKGPGSEAFF
CDR3 DNA: TGCGCCAGCAGCCAAGATAGCAAGGGGCCGGGTTCTGAAGCTTTCTTT

clone size: .
D gene: .
CDR3 length: 14
J gene: TRBJ2-1
V gene: TRBV4-2
CDR3 protein: CASSQEASSNEQFF
CDR3 DNA: TGTGCCAGCAGCCAAGAAGCCTCGTCGAATGAGCAGTTCTTC

clone size: .
D gene: .
CDR3 length: 13
J gene: TRBJ2-5
V gene: TRBV12-3/TRBV12-4
CDR3 protein: CASSLENAETQYF
CDR3 DNA: TGTGCCAGCAGTTTAGAAAACGCAGAGACCCAGTACTTC

clone size: .
D gene: TRBD2
CDR3 length: 16
J gene: TRBJ2-1
V gene: TRBV3-1/TRBV3-2
CDR3 protein: CASSPTGTSFNNEQFF
CDR3 DNA: TGTGCCAGCAGCCCGACCGGGACTAGTTTTAACAATGAGCAGTTCTTC

clone size: .
D gene: .
CDR3 length: 15
J gene: TRBJ1-1
V gene: TRBV6-5
CDR3 protein: CASSYSAGTGAEAFF
CDR3 DNA: TGTGCCAGCAGTTACTCAGCCGGGACGGGCGCTGAAGCTTTCTTT

clone size: .
D gene: .
CDR3 length: 14
J gene: TRBJ2-3
V gene: TRBV30
CDR3 protein: CAWSVGQGTDTQYF
CDR3 DNA: TGTGCCTGGAGTGTAGGGCAGGGCACAGATACGCAGTATTTT

clone size: .
D gene: .
CDR3 length: 15
J gene: TRBJ1-2
V gene: TRBV28
CDR3 protein: CASRKGWSGSYGYTF
CDR3 DNA: TGTGCCAGCAGGAAAGGGTGGTCAGGGAGCTATGGCTACACCTTC

clone size: .
D gene: .
CDR3 length: 15
J gene: TRBJ1-5
V gene: TRBV5-6
CDR3 protein: CASSLGGYSNQPQHF
CDR3 DNA: TGTGCCAGCAGCTTGGGGGGTTATAGCAATCAGCCCCAGCATTTT

clone size: .
D gene: .
CDR3 length: 15
J gene: TRBJ2-7
V gene: TRBV19
CDR3 protein: CASSPDPPSSYEQYF
CDR3 DNA: TGTGCCAGTAGCCCCGACCCGCCGAGCTCCTACGAGCAGTACTTC

clone size: .
D gene: .
CDR3 length: 14
J gene: TRBJ1-1
V gene: TRBV11-2
CDR3 protein: CASSLDPSSPEAFF
CDR3 DNA: TGTGCCAGCAGCTTAGATCCGTCGTCCCCTGAAGCTTTCTTT

clone size: .
D gene: TRBD1
CDR3 length: 16
J gene: TRBJ1-1
V gene: TRBV30
CDR3 protein: CAWSVGTGGANTEAFF
CDR3 DNA: TGTGCCTGGAGTGTGGGGACAGGGGGGGCGAACACTGAAGCTTTCTTT

clone size: .
D gene: TRBD1
CDR3 length: 15
J gene: TRBJ2-7
V gene: TRBV27
CDR3 protein: CASSLLGDRGNEQYF
CDR3 DNA: TGTGCCAGCAGTTTATTGGGGGACAGGGGCAACGAGCAGTACTTC

clone size: .
D gene: TRBD2
CDR3 length: 14
J gene: TRBJ2-7
V gene: TRBV11-2
CDR3 protein: CASSKGTSGGEQYF
CDR3 DNA: TGTGCCAGCAGCAAGGGGACTAGCGGCGGGGAGCAGTACTTC

clone size: .
D gene: .
CDR3 length: 11
J gene: TRBJ2-7
V gene: TRBV20-1
CDR3 protein: CSAREVGEQYF
CDR3 DNA: TGCAGTGCTAGAGAGGTAGGGGAGCAGTACTTC

clone size: .
D gene: .
CDR3 length: 15
J gene: TRBJ1-1
V gene: TRBV2
CDR3 protein: CASTVFETENTEAFF
CDR3 DNA: TGTGCCAGCACGGTCTTTGAGACAGAAAACACTGAAGCTTTCTTT

clone size: .
D gene: TRBD1
CDR3 length: 14
J gene: TRBJ2-7
V gene: TRBV3-1/TRBV3-2
CDR3 protein: CASSPGQTLSEQYF
CDR3 DNA: TGTGCCAGCAGCCCGGGACAGACTCTGAGCGAGCAGTACTTC

clone size: few
D gene: TRBD2
CDR3 length: 18
J gene: TRBJ2-7
V gene: TRBV4-1
CDR3 protein: CASSQSLRLAGASNEQYF
CDR3 DNA: TGCGCCAGCAGCCAATCCCTCCGACTAGCGGGAGCGAGCAACGAGCAGTACTTC

clone size: .
D gene: .
CDR3 length: 13
J gene: TRBJ1-2
V gene: TRBV5-6
CDR3 protein: CASSSGQYYGYTF
CDR3 DNA: TGTGCCAGCAGCTCAGGGCAATACTATGGCTACACCTTC

clone size: .
D gene: .
CDR3 length: 13
J gene: TRBJ1-5
V gene: TRBV29-1
CDR3 protein: CSVEQGQGQPQHF
CDR3 DNA: TGCAGCGTTGAACAGGGTCAGGGCCAGCCCCAGCATTTT

clone size: .
D gene: .
CDR3 length: 17
J gene: TRBJ2-1
V gene: TRBV4-3
CDR3 protein: CASSLEVGDNLYNEQFF
CDR3 DNA: TGCGCCAGCAGCCTAGAAGTAGGGGATAACCTTTACAATGAGCAGTTCTTC

clone size: .
D gene: .
CDR3 length: 12
J gene: TRBJ2-1
V gene: TRBV5-1
CDR3 protein: CASTSNRNEQFF
CDR3 DNA: TGCGCCAGCACGTCAAATCGGAATGAGCAGTTCTTC

clone size: .
D gene: TRBD2
CDR3 length: 16
J gene: TRBJ2-1
V gene: TRBV6-4
CDR3 protein: CASSDSRLAGAGEQFF
CDR3 DNA: TGTGCCAGCAGTGACTCCAGACTAGCGGGAGCAGGGGAGCAGTTCTTC

clone size: .
D gene: TRBD1
CDR3 length: 16
J gene: TRBJ2-5
V gene: TRBV7-9
CDR3 protein: CASSAPGQGLKETQYF
CDR3 DNA: TGTGCCAGCAGTGCACCGGGACAGGGTTTGAAAGAGACCCAGTACTTC

clone size: .
D gene: .
CDR3 length: 12
J gene: TRBJ1-2
V gene: TRBV12-3/TRBV12-4
CDR3 protein: CASVDTIYGYTF
CDR3 DNA: TGTGCCAGTGTCGACACGATCTATGGCTACACCTTC

clone size: .
D gene: .
CDR3 length: 15
J gene: TRBJ2-7
V gene: TRBV27
CDR3 protein: CASSLSAGRTYEQYF
CDR3 DNA: TGTGCCAGCAGTTTGTCGGCAGGGCGAACCTACGAGCAGTACTTC

clone size: .
D gene: TRBD1
CDR3 length: 16
J gene: TRBJ2-7
V gene: TRBV28
CDR3 protein: CASSLLPGGRLYEQYF
CDR3 DNA: TGTGCCAGCAGTTTACTGCCAGGGGGCCGCCTATACGAGCAGTACTTC